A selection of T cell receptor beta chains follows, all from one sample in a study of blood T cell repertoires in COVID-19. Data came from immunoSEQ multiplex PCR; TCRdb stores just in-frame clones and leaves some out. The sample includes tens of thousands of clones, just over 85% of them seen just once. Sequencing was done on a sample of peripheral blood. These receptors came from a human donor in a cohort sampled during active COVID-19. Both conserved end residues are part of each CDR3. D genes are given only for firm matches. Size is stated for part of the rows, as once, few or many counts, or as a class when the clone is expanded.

CDR3: CASRLDRDLPIYEAFF; DNA: TGTGCCAGCAGACTCGACAGGGACCTACCAATCTATGAAGCTTTCTTT; V: TRBV7-9; D: TRBD1; J: TRBJ1-1; size: .
CDR3: CASSDGGSLGYGYTF; DNA: TGTGCCAGCAGCGACGGAGGAAGTCTGGGCTATGGCTACACCTTC; V: TRBV9; D: .; J: TRBJ1-2; size: .
CDR3: CASSDNRGEKLFF; DNA: TGTGCCAGCAGTGATAACAGGGGAGAAAAACTGTTTTTT; V: TRBV2; D: TRBD1; J: TRBJ1-4; size: .
CDR3: CASSSLGLSQETQYF; DNA: TGTGCCAGCAGTTCCCTCGGACTTTCACAAGAGACCCAGTACTTC; V: TRBV27; D: .; J: TRBJ2-5; size: .
CDR3: CASSWRLTNTGELFF; DNA: TGTGCCAGCAGTTGGCGACTCACGAACACCGGGGAGCTGTTTTTT; V: TRBV6-2/TRBV6-3; D: .; J: TRBJ2-2; size: .
CDR3: CASSVVGLLAGELFF; DNA: TGTGCCAGCAGCGTAGTGGGACTGCTAGCCGGGGAGCTGTTTTTT; V: TRBV9; D: .; J: TRBJ2-2; size: .
CDR3: CASSQDRLAGAVPYF; DNA: TGTGCCAGCAGCCAAGACAGGCTAGCGGGGGCAGTACCGTATTTT; V: TRBV3-1/TRBV3-2; D: TRBD2; J: TRBJ2-3; size: .
CDR3: CASRSTSGNYEQYF; DNA: TGTGCCAGCAGATCAACTAGCGGCAACTACGAGCAGTACTTC; V: TRBV28; D: TRBD2; J: TRBJ2-7; size: .
CDR3: CASSYYATGGDSPLHF; DNA: TGTGCCAGCAGTTACTACGCCACAGGGGGCGATTCACCCCTCCACTTT; V: TRBV6-5; D: TRBD1; J: TRBJ1-6; size: .
CDR3: CASSLDSGVAKNIQYF; DNA: TGTGCCAGCAGCTTAGATTCAGGGGTAGCCAAAAACATTCAGTACTTC; V: TRBV11-2; D: .; J: TRBJ2-4; size: .
CDR3: CASSFTGTSGSEQYF; DNA: TGCGCCAGCAGCTTCACCGGGACTAGCGGGTCCGAGCAGTACTTC; V: TRBV5-1; D: TRBD2; J: TRBJ2-7; size: once
CDR3: CASSIAQGYGYTF; DNA: TGTGCCAGTAGTATAGCGCAGGGCTATGGCTACACCTTC; V: TRBV19; D: .; J: TRBJ1-2; size: few
CDR3: CASTSPAGEPRSYGYTF; DNA: TGTGCCAGTACCTCCCCTGCAGGGGAGCCCCGCTCCTATGGCTACACCTTC; V: TRBV19; D: .; J: TRBJ1-2; size: .
CDR3: CATSDLGDRGGEQYF; DNA: TGTGCCACCAGTGATTTGGGGGACAGGGGAGGCGAGCAGTACTTC; V: TRBV24-1; D: TRBD1; J: TRBJ2-7; size: .
CDR3: CASSQGAISYEQYF; DNA: TGCGCCAGCAGCCAAGGGGCCATTTCCTACGAGCAGTACTTC; V: TRBV4-3; D: .; J: TRBJ2-7; size: .
CDR3: CASSQSLIRGTAGSPLHF; DNA: TGCGCCAGCAGTCAATCGCTAATCCGCGGGACGGCTGGTTCACCCCTCCACTTT; V: TRBV23-1; D: .; J: TRBJ1-6; size: .
CDR3: CASSLRATGPRETQYF; DNA: TGTGCCAGTAGCCTCCGAGCCACAGGCCCGCGGGAGACCCAGTACTTC; V: TRBV19; D: .; J: TRBJ2-5; size: .
CDR3: CASTSQGHYGYTF; DNA: TGTGCCAGTACCAGCCAGGGGCACTATGGCTACACCTTC; V: TRBV19; D: .; J: TRBJ1-2; size: .
CDR3: CASSPFQIPPYEQYF; DNA: TGTGCCAGCAGCCCATTCCAGATACCCCCCTACGAGCAGTACTTC; V: TRBV11-1; D: .; J: TRBJ2-7; size: .
CDR3: CASSQGAGGADTQYF; DNA: TGTGCCAGCAGCCAAGGGGCGGGAGGGGCAGATACGCAGTATTTT; V: TRBV3-1/TRBV3-2; D: TRBD2; J: TRBJ2-3; size: few
CDR3: CASSDSNAGFTTGELFF; DNA: TGTGCCAGCAGTGACTCGAATGCGGGGTTCACCACCGGGGAGCTGTTTTTT; V: TRBV6-4; D: .; J: TRBJ2-2; size: .
CDR3: CASSVQGVGQPQHF; DNA: TGTGCCAGCAGCGTACAGGGAGTCGGTCAGCCCCAGCATTTT; V: TRBV7-8; D: .; J: TRBJ1-5; size: .
CDR3: CASSAAGTGKTDTQYF; DNA: TGTGCCAGCAGCGCGGCCGGGACAGGGAAAACAGATACGCAGTATTTT; V: TRBV9; D: TRBD1; J: TRBJ2-3; size: .
CDR3: CASSIWRVGQPQHF; DNA: TGTGCCAGTAGTATATGGAGGGTGGGACAGCCCCAGCATTTT; V: TRBV19; D: .; J: TRBJ1-5; size: once
CDR3: CASLRLDRESTEAFF; DNA: TGTGCCAGCTTAAGATTAGACAGGGAATCCACTGAAGCTTTCTTT; V: TRBV5-6; D: TRBD1; J: TRBJ1-1; size: .
CDR3: CASSLRAGGNTGELFF; DNA: TGTGCCAGCAGCTTACGAGCGGGGGGCAACACCGGGGAGCTGTTTTTT; V: TRBV11-2; D: TRBD2; J: TRBJ2-2; size: .
CDR3: CASSYQGNGYTF; DNA: TGTGCCAGCAGTTATCAGGGGAATGGCTACACCTTC; V: TRBV6-2/TRBV6-3; D: .; J: TRBJ1-2; size: .
CDR3: CASSGRVKNIQYF; DNA: TGTGCCAGCAGTGGTAGAGTCAAAAACATTCAGTACTTC; V: TRBV2; D: .; J: TRBJ2-4; size: .
CDR3: CASSTRTSSTETQYF; DNA: TGTGCCAGCAGCACTCGGACTAGTTCCACGGAGACCCAGTACTTC; V: TRBV14; D: TRBD2; J: TRBJ2-5; size: .
CDR3: CASSPPGQIYEQYF; DNA: TGTGCCAGCAGTCCCCCGGGACAGATCTACGAGCAGTACTTC; V: TRBV28; D: TRBD1; J: TRBJ2-7; size: .
CDR3: CASSVGGQGSMNTEAFF; DNA: TGTGCCAGCAGCGTAGGGGGACAGGGGAGCATGAACACTGAAGCTTTCTTT; V: TRBV9; D: TRBD1; J: TRBJ1-1; size: .
CDR3: CASRPGQGRNEQFF; DNA: TGTGCCAGCAGGCCGGGACAGGGGAGGAATGAGCAGTTCTTC; V: TRBV2; D: TRBD1; J: TRBJ2-1; size: .
CDR3: CASSLRFTPGDSWYNEQFF; DNA: TGTGCCAGCAGCTTACGTTTCACCCCGGGGGACAGTTGGTACAATGAGCAGTTCTTC; V: TRBV11-3; D: .; J: TRBJ2-1; size: .
CDR3: CASSESRDTAEAFF; DNA: TGCGCCAGCAGTGAGTCGAGGGACACTGCTGAAGCTTTCTTT; V: TRBV10-2; D: .; J: TRBJ1-1; size: .
CDR3: CATSRGGRGGDQPQHF; DNA: TGTGCCACCAGCAGAGGGGGACGAGGGGGTGATCAGCCCCAGCATTTT; V: TRBV15; D: .; J: TRBJ1-5; size: once
CDR3: CASSLIPSGGAGETQYF; DNA: TGTGCCAGCAGCTTGATTCCTAGCGGGGGGGCCGGGGAGACCCAGTACTTC; V: TRBV7-2; D: TRBD2; J: TRBJ2-5; size: once
CDR3: CASSPSGQETQYF; DNA: TGTGCCAGCAGCCCGAGCGGCCAAGAGACCCAGTACTTC; V: TRBV12-3/TRBV12-4; D: .; J: TRBJ2-5; size: .
CDR3: CASSKTDYGNTIYF; DNA: TGTGCCAGCTCGAAGACAGATTATGGAAACACCATATATTTT; V: TRBV18; D: .; J: TRBJ1-3; size: .
CDR3: CASSLGASFDTQYF; DNA: TGCGCCAGCAGCTTGGGAGCGAGTTTTGATACGCAGTATTTT; V: TRBV5-1; D: .; J: TRBJ2-3; size: .
CDR3: CASSLSGSRGTEAFF; DNA: TGTGCCAGCAGCTTGTCGGGGTCCAGGGGCACTGAAGCTTTCTTT; V: TRBV7-9; D: .; J: TRBJ1-1; size: .
CDR3: CASSLSRDRVHEQYF; DNA: TGTGCCAGCAGCTTATCCAGGGACAGGGTCCACGAGCAGTACTTC; V: TRBV7-2; D: TRBD1; J: TRBJ2-7; size: .
CDR3: CASSPGAPQETQYF; DNA: TGCGCCAGCAGCCCGGGTGCACCGCAAGAGACCCAGTACTTC; V: TRBV5-1; D: .; J: TRBJ2-5; size: .
CDR3: CASSRSLAEDTQYF; DNA: TGTGCCAGCAGCCGAAGTCTAGCGGAAGATACGCAGTATTTT; V: TRBV11-3; D: TRBD2; J: TRBJ2-3; size: once
CDR3: CASSPTGLTYEQYF; DNA: TGCGCCAGCAGTCCGACAGGCCTAACCTACGAGCAGTACTTC; V: TRBV10-1; D: .; J: TRBJ2-7; size: few
CDR3: CASRLAGGPTGELFF; DNA: TGCGCCAGCAGATTAGCGGGAGGGCCAACCGGGGAGCTGTTTTTT; V: TRBV10-2; D: TRBD2; J: TRBJ2-2; size: .
CDR3: CASSLSQGGRTQYF; DNA: TGCGCCAGCAGCTTGTCACAGGGGGGACGGACCCAGTACTTC; V: TRBV5-1; D: TRBD1; J: TRBJ2-5; size: once
CDR3: CASSLDGRAPEEQFF; DNA: TGCGCCAGCAGCTTGGATGGGCGCGCGCCCGAAGAGCAGTTCTTC; V: TRBV5-1; D: .; J: TRBJ2-1; size: once
CDR3: CASSSPRLAGNIYEQYF; DNA: TGTGCCAGCAGTTCCCCTCGACTAGCGGGTAATATCTACGAGCAGTACTTC; V: TRBV11-2; D: TRBD2; J: TRBJ2-7; size: .
CDR3: CASSLNHVAGNQPQHF; DNA: TGTGCCAGCAGCCTGAATCATGTAGCGGGAAATCAGCCCCAGCATTTT; V: TRBV4-2; D: .; J: TRBJ1-5; size: .
CDR3: CASSEDGTGYGYTF; DNA: TGTGCCAGCAGTGAAGATGGCACAGGGTATGGCTACACCTTC; V: TRBV6-1; D: .; J: TRBJ1-2; size: .
CDR3: CASSHRQEAFF; DNA: TGTGCCAGCAGTCATCGTCAGGAAGCTTTCTTT; V: TRBV12-3/TRBV12-4; D: .; J: TRBJ1-1; size: .
CDR3: CATSGGTSGRGKETQYF; DNA: TGTGCCACCAGTGGCGGGACTAGCGGGAGAGGCAAAGAGACCCAGTACTTC; V: TRBV24-1; D: TRBD2; J: TRBJ2-5; size: .
CDR3: CASSLGFQGNYEQYF; DNA: TGTGCCAGCAGCTTAGGTTTTCAGGGAAACTACGAGCAGTACTTC; V: TRBV7-2; D: .; J: TRBJ2-7; size: .